These T cell receptor beta chains were read from a single sample in a study of early T cells in non-severe SARS-CoV-2 infection. TCRdb reprocessed the 5' RACE reads with MiXCR, giving one entry per CDR3 protein. The sample yields about 76,000 distinct CDR3 sequences, about an eighth seen once. Specimen: whole blood. The receptors shown here come from an adult who was a healthcare worker with PCR-confirmed SARS-CoV-2 infection or an uninfected control (not recorded which). The CDR3 runs from the conserved cysteine through the conserved F or W. Fields, in order: clone size, J gene, V gene, D gene, CDR3 DNA, CDR3 protein. D genes are given only for firm matches. Expanded clones get a size class; other rows say once, few or many, or leave the size out.

abundance: few
j_gene: TRBJ1-3
v_gene: TRBV3-1
d_gene: TRBD1
CDR3nt: TGTGCCAGCAGCCCGGGGGACAGTGGAAACACCATATATTTT
CDR3aa: CASSPGDSGNTIYF

abundance: many
j_gene: TRBJ2-5
v_gene: TRBV7-2
d_gene: -
CDR3nt: TGTGCCAGCAGCCCTTGGACAGAAGAGACCCAGTACTTC
CDR3aa: CASSPWTEETQYF

abundance: -
j_gene: TRBJ1-5
v_gene: TRBV4-2
d_gene: -
CDR3nt: TGTGCCAGCAGCCAAGACGGGAACGGCAATCAGCCCCAGCATTTT
CDR3aa: CASSQDGNGNQPQHF

abundance: many
j_gene: TRBJ2-2
v_gene: TRBV28
d_gene: -
CDR3nt: TGTGCCAGCAGTCCTGGGGGACCAGGAACCGGGGAGCTGTTTTTT
CDR3aa: CASSPGGPGTGELFF

abundance: -
j_gene: TRBJ1-3
v_gene: TRBV19
d_gene: -
CDR3nt: TGTGCCAGTAGTCCCGGCAGCTCTGGAAACACCATATATTTT
CDR3aa: CASSPGSSGNTIYF

abundance: many
j_gene: TRBJ2-1
v_gene: TRBV29-1
d_gene: TRBD2
CDR3nt: TGCAGCGTCACTGCGAGCGGGAGGTACTATGAGCAGTTCTTC
CDR3aa: CSVTASGRYYEQFF

abundance: many
j_gene: TRBJ1-2
v_gene: TRBV6-2/TRBV6-3
d_gene: TRBD1
CDR3nt: TGTGCCAGCAGTCGTTGGACAGGGGGCGAGTACCGTGGCTACACCTTC
CDR3aa: CASSRWTGGEYRGYTF

abundance: -
j_gene: TRBJ2-5
v_gene: TRBV29-1
d_gene: TRBD1
CDR3nt: TGCAGCGTTGAAGTCACGGGACAGACGTACCAAGAGACCCAGTACTTC
CDR3aa: CSVEVTGQTYQETQYF

abundance: many
j_gene: TRBJ1-3
v_gene: TRBV20-1
d_gene: -
CDR3nt: TGCAGTGCTCTCGTGGGGGCGGGGATCTCTGGAAACACCATATATTTT
CDR3aa: CSALVGAGISGNTIYF

abundance: few
j_gene: TRBJ2-1
v_gene: TRBV11-2
d_gene: TRBD1
CDR3nt: TGTGCCAGCAGCTCAACCAGGGACAGTATGATCTTC
CDR3aa: CASSSTRDSMIF

abundance: many
j_gene: TRBJ2-7
v_gene: TRBV5-4
d_gene: -
CDR3nt: TGTGCCAGCAGCTTCAACTCCTACGAGCAGTACTTC
CDR3aa: CASSFNSYEQYF

abundance: -
j_gene: TRBJ1-4
v_gene: TRBV2
d_gene: -
CDR3nt: TGTGCCAGCAGTGAACAGGGAGAAACTAATGAAAAACTGTTTTTT
CDR3aa: CASSEQGETNEKLFF

abundance: -
j_gene: TRBJ2-7
v_gene: TRBV19
d_gene: -
CDR3nt: TGTGCCAGTAGTATTCGGAGGGCCGACGAGCAGTACTTC
CDR3aa: CASSIRRADEQYF

abundance: few
j_gene: TRBJ2-1
v_gene: TRBV3-1
d_gene: TRBD2
CDR3nt: TGTGCCAGCAGCCAGTCGACTAGCGGGTATCGGTTCTTC
CDR3aa: CASSQSTSGYRFF

abundance: -
j_gene: TRBJ2-1
v_gene: TRBV9
d_gene: TRBD2
CDR3nt: TGTGCCAGCAGCGTAGATCCGGGAGGGCGATACAATGAGCAGTTCTTC
CDR3aa: CASSVDPGGRYNEQFF

abundance: many
j_gene: TRBJ2-6
v_gene: TRBV11-2
d_gene: -
CDR3nt: TGTGCCACTCGGCTCTTGGGGGCCAACGTCCTGACTTTC
CDR3aa: CATRLLGANVLTF

abundance: few
j_gene: TRBJ2-7
v_gene: TRBV7-6
d_gene: -
CDR3nt: TGTGCCAGCAGCGCCGACATTTCCTACGAGCAGTACTTC
CDR3aa: CASSADISYEQYF

abundance: -
j_gene: TRBJ1-2
v_gene: TRBV5-6
d_gene: TRBD1
CDR3nt: TGTGCCAGCAGCCTCTCGGACAGGGGGGGCCTCTATGGCTACACCTTC
CDR3aa: CASSLSDRGGLYGYTF

abundance: -
j_gene: TRBJ2-1
v_gene: TRBV27
d_gene: TRBD2
CDR3nt: TGTGCCAGCAGTTTATCTGCGGGAGGCTACAATGAGCAGTTCTTC
CDR3aa: CASSLSAGGYNEQFF

abundance: few
j_gene: TRBJ2-1
v_gene: TRBV6-2/TRBV6-3
d_gene: -
CDR3nt: TGTGCCAGCAGCCCCCAGGCCAATGAGCAGTTCTTC
CDR3aa: CASSPQANEQFF

abundance: few
j_gene: TRBJ2-1
v_gene: TRBV20-1
d_gene: -
CDR3nt: TGCAGTGCTAGCGGGAGACGGCTCTCCTACAATGAGCAGTTCTTC
CDR3aa: CSASGRRLSYNEQFF

abundance: -
j_gene: TRBJ1-3
v_gene: TRBV29-1
d_gene: -
CDR3nt: TGCAGCGTGTCACTGCTCTCTGGAAACACCATATATTTT
CDR3aa: CSVSLLSGNTIYF

abundance: many
j_gene: TRBJ2-7
v_gene: TRBV20-1
d_gene: -
CDR3nt: TGCAGTGCTAGTATTGCAGGCTACGAGCAGTACTTC
CDR3aa: CSASIAGYEQYF

abundance: many
j_gene: TRBJ2-1
v_gene: TRBV9
d_gene: TRBD1
CDR3nt: TGTGCCAGCAGCTCCGACAGGGGCAATGAGCAGTTCTTC
CDR3aa: CASSSDRGNEQFF

abundance: many
j_gene: TRBJ1-1
v_gene: TRBV7-8
d_gene: TRBD1
CDR3nt: TGTGCCAGCAGCTCCCCGGACAGGGAATTGACTGAAGCTTTCTTT
CDR3aa: CASSSPDRELTEAFF

abundance: few
j_gene: TRBJ2-5
v_gene: TRBV7-2
d_gene: -
CDR3nt: TGTGCCAGCAGCCCGACTCCGATGGAGACCCAGTACTTC
CDR3aa: CASSPTPMETQYF

abundance: -
j_gene: TRBJ2-1
v_gene: TRBV7-9
d_gene: TRBD2
CDR3nt: TGTGCCAGCAGCTTAACGGGACTAGCGTCCAGCTCCTACAATGAGCAGTTCTTC
CDR3aa: CASSLTGLASSSYNEQFF

abundance: -
j_gene: TRBJ1-2
v_gene: TRBV4-1
d_gene: -
CDR3nt: TGCGCCAGCAGCCAAGAGGGGAGGGCCTCCTTTGTCGGCTACACCTTC
CDR3aa: CASSQEGRASFVGYTF

abundance: -
j_gene: TRBJ2-1
v_gene: TRBV9
d_gene: TRBD2
CDR3nt: TGTGCCAGCAGCGAGAGGACTAGCGGGAACTCTGGGCAGTTCTTC
CDR3aa: CASSERTSGNSGQFF

abundance: -
j_gene: TRBJ2-2
v_gene: TRBV28
d_gene: -
CDR3nt: TGTGCCAGCAGACGGACCGGTCTTGGCACCGGGGAGCTGTTTTTT
CDR3aa: CASRRTGLGTGELFF

abundance: -
j_gene: TRBJ2-5
v_gene: TRBV7-6
d_gene: -
CDR3nt: TGTGCCAGCAGCTTTAGCCCCGGTGGGACCCAGTACTTC
CDR3aa: CASSFSPGGTQYF

abundance: few
j_gene: TRBJ1-5
v_gene: TRBV7-8
d_gene: -
CDR3nt: TGTGCCAGCAGCTTATTTGGGAATCAGCCCCAGCATTTT
CDR3aa: CASSLFGNQPQHF

abundance: many
j_gene: TRBJ2-2
v_gene: TRBV18
d_gene: -
CDR3nt: TGTGCCAGCTCACCCGGACTTCTTGGCACCGGGGAGCTGTTTTTT
CDR3aa: CASSPGLLGTGELFF

abundance: few
j_gene: TRBJ2-7
v_gene: TRBV29-1
d_gene: -
CDR3nt: TGCAGCGCCCGGGGAGCCGTGGCCTACGAGCAGTACTTC
CDR3aa: CSARGAVAYEQYF

abundance: many
j_gene: TRBJ2-7
v_gene: TRBV18
d_gene: TRBD1
CDR3nt: TGTGCCAGCTCACCGGCCGGGACAGGGGCCCCCGCCGAGCAGTACTTC
CDR3aa: CASSPAGTGAPAEQYF

abundance: few
j_gene: TRBJ2-5
v_gene: TRBV29-1
d_gene: -
CDR3nt: TGCAGCGTCCCGGACTACCAAGAGACCCAGTACTTC
CDR3aa: CSVPDYQETQYF

abundance: -
j_gene: TRBJ1-5
v_gene: TRBV2
d_gene: TRBD1
CDR3nt: TGTGCCAGCAGTTGGGACAGGGAAAAGCAGCCCCAGCATTTT
CDR3aa: CASSWDREKQPQHF